A single T cell receptor (beta chain) is shown here with its context. Its matching antigen is unknown. The source of the sample is a study of CD8 T cells in ankylosing spondylitis. The CDR3 sequence is 14 residues long. V shed 4 bases and J shed 6 bases, with 13 bases lying between them. MiXCR, applied by TCRdb to the 5' RACE reads, yields one record per CDR3 protein. The repertoire consists of fewer than 550,000 distinct CDR3 sequences, with approximately 5.3% occurring once and the leading ten covering under 4.5%. Study results and limitations: There was a TCR beta motif, made of several highly homologous variants, that appeared characteristic of ankylosing spondylitis blood.

Sequenced material: blood, either unsorted or a sorted T cell fraction (not recorded which). The sequence was collected from a male donor with ankylosing spondylitis. The chain has TRBV12-3 or TRBV12-4 and TRBJ2-1; no clear D. The CDR3 here is CASSSPDWANEQFF. In nucleotides, the CDR3 is TGTGCCAGCAGTTCCCCCGATTGGGCCAATGAGCAGTTCTTC.